Given below is one TCR beta chain in context. This sample is part of a study of blood T cell repertoires in COVID-19. The table came from immunoSEQ multiplex PCR; TCRdb's copy has only in-frame clones and leaves some out. The profile shows approximately 210,000 clones, 82% of them singletons. Per germline, CDR1 SGHVS and CDR2 FNYEAQ. The CDR3 length is 13 residues. The V end was cut by 5 bases, the J end by 6 bases, with 13 bases between. This sequence was found in an older woman who had recovered from COVID-19. Source material: PBMCs or T cells enriched from blood (not recorded which). The chain joins TRBV7-6 to TRBJ1-2; no clear D. The CDR3 DNA follows: TGTGCCAGCAGCCCCCCCGCCGGGGATGGCTACACCTTC. It is translated as CASSPPAGDGYTF.